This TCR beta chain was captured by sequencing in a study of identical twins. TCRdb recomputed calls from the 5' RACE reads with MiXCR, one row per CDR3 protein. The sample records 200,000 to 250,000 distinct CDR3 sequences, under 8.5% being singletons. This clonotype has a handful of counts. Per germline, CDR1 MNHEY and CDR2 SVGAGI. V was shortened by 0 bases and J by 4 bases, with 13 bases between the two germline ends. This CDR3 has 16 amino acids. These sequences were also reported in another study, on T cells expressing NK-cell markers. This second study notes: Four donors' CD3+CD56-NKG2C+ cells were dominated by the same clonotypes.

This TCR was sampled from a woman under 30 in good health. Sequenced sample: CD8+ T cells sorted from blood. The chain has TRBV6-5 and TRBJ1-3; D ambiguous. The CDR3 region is CASSYSTSGRGNTIYF. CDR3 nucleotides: TGTGCCAGCAGTTACTCGACATCGGGTCGCGGAAACACCATATATTTT.